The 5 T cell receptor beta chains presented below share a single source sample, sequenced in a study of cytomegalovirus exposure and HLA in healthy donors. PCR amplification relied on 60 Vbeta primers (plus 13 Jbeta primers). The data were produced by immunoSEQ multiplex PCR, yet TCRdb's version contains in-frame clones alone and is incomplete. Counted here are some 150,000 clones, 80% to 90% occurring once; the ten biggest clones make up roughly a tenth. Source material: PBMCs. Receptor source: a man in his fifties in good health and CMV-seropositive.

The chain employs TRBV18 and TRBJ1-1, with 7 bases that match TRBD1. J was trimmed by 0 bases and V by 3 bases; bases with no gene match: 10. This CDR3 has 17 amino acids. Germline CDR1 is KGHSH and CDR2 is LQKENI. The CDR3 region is CASSPVREGAMNTEAFF. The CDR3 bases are TGTGCCAGCTCACCGGTACGTGAGGGGGCGATGAACACTGAAGCTTTCTTT. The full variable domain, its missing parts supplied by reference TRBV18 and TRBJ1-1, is NAGVMQNPRHLVRRRGQEARLRCSPMKGHSHVYWYRQLPEEGLKFMVYLQKENIIDESGMPKERFSAEFPKEGPSILRIQQVVRGDSAAYFCASSPVREGAMNTEAFFGQGTRLTVV.

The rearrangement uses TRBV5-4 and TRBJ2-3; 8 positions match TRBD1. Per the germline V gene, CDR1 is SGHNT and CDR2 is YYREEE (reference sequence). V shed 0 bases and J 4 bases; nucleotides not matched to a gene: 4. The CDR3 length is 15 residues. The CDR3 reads CASSLGRGLSDTQYF. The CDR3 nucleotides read TGTGCCAGCAGCTTGGGCAGGGGGCTTTCAGATACGCAGTATTTT.

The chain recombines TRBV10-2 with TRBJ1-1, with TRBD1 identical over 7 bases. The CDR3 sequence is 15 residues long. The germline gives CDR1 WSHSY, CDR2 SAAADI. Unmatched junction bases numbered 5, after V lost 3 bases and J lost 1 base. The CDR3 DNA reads TGCGCCAGCAGTGAAATGACAGGGCAGAACACTGAAGCTTTCTTT. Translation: CASSEMTGQNTEAFF.

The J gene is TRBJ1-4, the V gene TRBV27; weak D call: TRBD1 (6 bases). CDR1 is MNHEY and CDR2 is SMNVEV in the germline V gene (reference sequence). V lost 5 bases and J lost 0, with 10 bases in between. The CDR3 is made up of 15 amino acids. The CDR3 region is CASSRRQATNEKLFF. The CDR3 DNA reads TGTGCCAGCAGTCGAAGACAGGCAACTAATGAAAAACTGTTTTTT.

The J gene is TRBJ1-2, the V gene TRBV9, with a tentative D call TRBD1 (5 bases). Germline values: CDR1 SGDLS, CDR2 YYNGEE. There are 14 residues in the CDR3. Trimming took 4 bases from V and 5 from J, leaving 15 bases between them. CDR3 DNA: TGTGCCAGCAGCCCCGGACACGCATTGTATGGCTACACCTTC. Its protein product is CASSPGHALYGYTF.